Shown below are 27 T cell receptor beta chains from a single sample sequenced in a study of beta chain features in type 1 diabetes. Study findings and constraints: Significant though moderate, a shortening of TCRB CDR3s appeared in all four CD4+ subsets of Type 1 diabetes patients.

What these receptors recognize is not known. The authors reverse transcribed all of the isolated RNA, so sequencing captured expressed TCRB transcripts. Profiled with immunoSEQ multiplex PCR; TCRdb holds only in-frame clones, not every one. This repertoire shows around 45,000 clones, around 45% found once; its top ten account for less than 0.15%. What was sequenced was stem cell memory CD4+ T cells from blood. These receptors all come from a man in his thirties or forties with type 1 diabetes.

V is TRBV4-3 and J is TRBJ1-4; D is perhaps TRBD1 (6 bases). The germline CDR1 and CDR2 sequences are LGHNA and YSLEER. The V end lost 0 bases, the J end lost 4 bases, and 18 bases lay between the germline ends. The CDR3 loop spans 18 amino acids. This CDR3 reads CASSQDIVRGLGNEKLFF. The CDR3 bases are TGCGCCAGCAGCCAAGATATTGTCAGGGGCCTTGGTAATGAAAAACTGTTTTTT.

A few counts support this clone. V usage is TRBV27 and J usage is TRBJ1-2, with D tentatively TRBD1 (6 bases). CDR3 length: 15 residues. The germline gives CDR1 MNHEY, CDR2 SMNVEV (reference sequence). V was shortened by 5 bases and J by 1 base, with 14 bases between the two germline ends. The CDR3 sequence is CASSPRTVGNYGYTF. CDR3 sequence (DNA): TGTGCCAGCAGTCCACGGACAGTCGGTAACTATGGCTACACCTTC.

V usage is TRBV28 and J usage is TRBJ2-3; tentative D call: TRBD1 (6 bases). CDR1 MDHEN and CDR2 SYDVKM come from the germline V gene. V was cut by 7 bases and J by 6 bases, with 11 bases left in between. The length of the CDR3 is 12 residues. The CDR3 loop reads CASTYQGDTQYF. CDR3 nucleotide sequence: TGTGCCAGCACATACCAGGGGGATACGCAGTATTTT.

This clone appeared a single time. The gene calls are TRBV6-5 and TRBJ2-3, with D tentatively TRBD2 (5 bases). Trimming shortened V by 0 bases and J by 3 bases, and 13 bases separated the two germline ends. CDR3 length equals 16 residues. The germline V gene encodes CDR1 MNHEY and CDR2 SVGAGI. The CDR3 DNA follows: TGTGCCAGCAGTTACTCCGGGGTCAGGAGTACAGATACGCAGTATTTT. Translating it yields CASSYSGVRSTDTQYF.

This chain joins TRBV14 and TRBJ2-3; 12 positions match TRBD2. The germline V gene encodes CDR1 SGHDN and CDR2 FVKESK. The length of the CDR3 is 16 residues. The V and J ends lost 2 bases and 0 bases, in that order; junction bases with no gene match: 0. CDR3 amino acids: CASSQLAGGSTDTQYF. Written as DNA, the CDR3 is TGTGCCAGCAGCCAACTAGCGGGAGGGAGCACAGATACGCAGTATTTT.

This clone was counted a few times. The J gene is TRBJ1-2, the V gene TRBV7-9, with TRBD1 identical over 7 bases. The ends lost 1 base at V and 8 bases at J; junction bases unmatched: 10. CDR3 length equals 15 residues. Germline CDR1 is SEHNR and CDR2 is FQNEAQ (reference sequence). The CDR3 sequence is CASSLDPDRDLGYTF. CDR3 bases: TGTGCCAGCAGCTTAGACCCCGACAGGGACCTGGGCTACACCTTC.

The chain is built from TRBV28 and TRBJ2-7; D is perhaps TRBD1 (6 bases). The CDR3 has 13 residues. Germline CDR1 and CDR2: MDHEN and SYDVKM. The V gene lost 6 bases and the J gene lost 4 bases, with 13 bases spanning the gap. CDR3 DNA: TGTGCCAGCAGCTGGTTCAGGGGTTACGAGCAGTACTTC. It is translated as CASSWFRGYEQYF.

The rearrangement links TRBV11-2 to TRBJ2-4, with TRBD1 as a possible D gene (6 bases). Looked up from germline, CDR1 is SGHAT and CDR2 is FQNNGV. This CDR3 is 16 amino acids long. V was cut by 4 bases and J by 0 bases, with 13 bases left in between. The CDR3 DNA sequence: TGTGCCAGCAGCTCGACAGGCCGACTAGCCAAAAACATTCAGTACTTC. The encoded protein is CASSSTGRLAKNIQYF.

This clone has just a few counts. The chain joins TRBV2 to TRBJ2-1; perhaps TRBD1 as D (6 bases). V was trimmed by 6 bases and J by 1 base, leaving 19 bases between them. Germline assignment: CDR1 SNHLY and CDR2 FYNNEI. The CDR3 runs to 17 residues. CDR3 sequence (DNA): TGTGCCAGCAGCAAAAACAGGGTACAGGAATCCTACAATGAGCAGTTCTTC. Its translation is CASSKNRVQESYNEQFF.

The chain has TRBV6-1 and TRBJ1-5; D is undetermined. Germline V gene lookup returns CDR1 MNHNS and CDR2 SASEGT. The ends were cut back, 0 bases at V and 3 bases at J, with 6 bases in the middle. The CDR3 runs 14 residues. The CDR3 DNA follows: TGTGCCAGCAGTGAAGCGGGCCTCAATCAGCCCCAGCATTTT. Translation gives CASSEAGLNQPQHF.

The V and J genes are TRBV2 and TRBJ2-7, with unresolved D. Trimming pared 4 bases from V and 4 bases from J, leaving 5 bases between. Germline V CDR1 and CDR2: SNHLY, FYNNEI. The length of the CDR3 is 11 residues. The CDR3 bases are TGTGCCAGCAGTGCGGAGTACGAGCAGTACTTC. Translated, it gives CASSAEYEQYF.

This clone appeared a few times. The chain couples TRBV4-2 to TRBJ2-3; D not certain. The V end lost 4 bases, the J end lost 6 bases, and 14 bases lay between the germline ends. Germline V lookup: CDR1 LGHNA, CDR2 YNFKEQ. There are 14 residues in the CDR3. In DNA, the CDR3 is TGTGCCAGCAGCCCTCTTGTCGAGACTGATACGCAGTATTTT. Its protein is CASSPLVETDTQYF.

The rearrangement joins TRBV10-3 to TRBJ2-2, with a possible D match to TRBD2 (7 bases). The CDR3 has 12 amino acids. V was shortened by 6 bases and J by 8 bases, with 10 bases between the two germline ends. CDR1 and CDR2 from the germline V gene are ENHRY and SYGVKD. This CDR3 is CAISGGPGELFF. DNA for the CDR3: TGTGCCATCAGCGGGGGGCCGGGGGAGCTGTTTTTT.

J is TRBJ2-1 and V is TRBV27; 10 nucleotides align to TRBD2. Germline CDR1 is MNHEY and CDR2 is SMNVEV (reference sequence). V was clipped by 10 bases and J by 2 bases; unmatched bases: 11. The CDR3 has 16 amino acids. The CDR3 sequence: CATRRGLAGAYNEQFF. In DNA form, the CDR3 reads TGTGCCACCCGAAGAGGGCTAGCGGGGGCCTACAATGAGCAGTTCTTC.

This clone was observed a few times. The V and J genes are TRBV28 and TRBJ2-7; TRBD2 might be the D (5 bases). V shed 4 bases and J shed 7 bases, with 23 bases lying between them. Germline loops: CDR1 MDHEN, CDR2 SYDVKM. The CDR3 length is 16 residues. The DNA for the CDR3 is TGTGCCAGCAGTTCGGGTTCGGGGTCTGGTTTTGGTGAGCAGTACTTC. Translated: CASSSGSGSGFGEQYF.

The rearrangement joins TRBV5-1 to TRBJ2-3; 11 bases are shared with TRBD2. The CDR3 has 16 residues. The trim removed 0 bases at V and 3 bases at J, leaving 3 bases unmatched. The germline CDR1 and CDR2 sequences are SGHRS and YFSETQ. The CDR3 DNA reads TGCGCCAGCAGCTTGGCCCCTAGCGGGGGGACAGATACGCAGTATTTT. This gives the protein CASSLAPSGGTDTQYF.

The chain carries TRBV28 and TRBJ2-3, with TRBD2 matching over 13 bases. This CDR3 is 14 amino acids long. J lost 5 bases, V lost 8 bases, and 4 bases had no gene match. Per the germline V gene, CDR1 is MDHEN and CDR2 is SYDVKM. Here the CDR3 reads CASRLAGGGDTQYF. The CDR3 region has the DNA TGTGCCAGCCGACTAGCGGGAGGAGGAGATACGCAGTATTTT.

The chain is built from TRBV19 and TRBJ1-5; 8 bases are shared with TRBD1. CDR3 length: 15 residues. Unmatched junction bases numbered 2, after V lost 3 bases and J lost 1 base. CDR1 and CDR2 from the germline V gene are LNHDA and SQIVND (reference sequence). The CDR3 nucleotides are TGTGCCAGTAGTATTTACAGGGGGAGCAATCAGCCCCAGCATTTT. Encoded protein: CASSIYRGSNQPQHF. The full variable domain, completed using reference TRBV19 and TRBJ1-5, is DGGITQSPKYLFRKEGQNVTLSCEQNLNHDAMYWYRQDPGQGLRLIYYSQIVNDFQKGDIAEGYSVSREKKESFPLTVTSAQKNPTAFYLCASSIYRGSNQPQHFGDGTRLSIL.

The chain combines TRBV4-3 with TRBJ2-2; D is perhaps TRBD1 (6 bases). Germline lookup yields CDR1 LGHNA and CDR2 YSLEER. The V end lost 4 bases, the J end lost 7 bases, and 22 bases lay between the germline ends. The CDR3 length is 17 residues. The CDR3 region has the DNA TGCGCCAGCAGCCCCACATCCCCCCGGGACACGGGCGGGGAGCTGTTTTTT. Protein product: CASSPTSPRDTGGELFF.

This chain uses TRBV28 with TRBJ2-5, with no clear D. The V gene's germline CDR1 is MDHEN and CDR2 SYDVKM. With 5 bases removed from V and 5 bases from J, the gap between germline ends came to 9 bases. The CDR3 is made up of 12 amino acids. CDR3: CASSETVETQYF. Written as DNA, the CDR3 is TGTGCCAGCAGTGAAACAGTGGAGACCCAGTACTTC.

This clone turned up a few times. The chain is built from TRBV25-1 and TRBJ2-1, with D possibly TRBD1 on 6 matching bases. Germline V CDR1 and CDR2: MGHDK, SYGVNS. The CDR3 is 13 residues long. Trimming left V 6 bases short and J 9 bases short, with 15 bases between. CDR3 sequence (DNA): TGTGCCAGCAGCGAACCGGGACATCTTGAGCAGTTCTTC. This gives the protein CASSEPGHLEQFF.

This clone turned up a few times. The V and J genes are TRBV5-6 and TRBJ2-6, with D maybe TRBD1 (5 bases). The CDR3 length is 15 residues. Germline V gives CDR1 SGHDT, CDR2 YYEEEE. The V gene lost 2 bases and the J gene lost 2 bases, with 8 bases spanning the gap. The CDR3 loop is CASSLWGAGANVLTF. CDR3 sequence (DNA): TGTGCCAGCAGCTTATGGGGCGCTGGGGCCAACGTCCTGACTTTC.

J is TRBJ1-3 and V is TRBV6-6; no definite D call. The CDR3 extends over 15 amino acids. V was clipped by 2 bases and J by 2 bases, with 10 bases between them. Looked up from germline, CDR1 is MNHNY and CDR2 is SVGAGI (reference sequence). The CDR3 reads CASSYGPPPGNTIYF. The CDR3 nucleotides read TGTGCCAGCAGTTACGGGCCTCCACCTGGAAACACCATATATTTT.

This chain links TRBV27 with TRBJ2-3; tentative D call: TRBD2 (6 bases). Per germline, CDR1 MNHEY and CDR2 SMNVEV (reference sequence). The CDR3 covers 15 residues. V was pared by 5 bases and J by 2 bases, with 14 bases between. In DNA, the CDR3 is TGTGCCAGCAGTAGACTAGTCCTACCCACAGATACGCAGTATTTT. Protein: CASSRLVLPTDTQYF.

V gene TRBV18 combines with J gene TRBJ2-7, with 7 nucleotides matching TRBD1. Germline trimming cut 3 bases from V and 0 bases from J; bases unmatched to any gene: 2. Germline CDR1 reads KGHSH; CDR2 reads LQKENI. The CDR3 is made up of 14 amino acids. The CDR3 coding sequence is TGTGCCAGCTCACCCGCAGGGGGCTCCTACGAGCAGTACTTC. This codes for CASSPAGGSYEQYF.

This clone showed up just a few times. The rearrangement links TRBV4-3 to TRBJ2-1, with 7 bases lining up with TRBD2. The CDR3 contains 21 residues. Germline CDR1 LGHNA, CDR2 YSLEER. V lost 0 bases to trimming and J lost 2 bases; unmatched junction nucleotides: 19. CDR3 sequence (DNA): TGCGCCAGCAGCCAAGAGCATGCAGCGGGATCGGTTCTCAGCACCTACAATGAGCAGTTCTTC. Translation: CASSQEHAAGSVLSTYNEQFF.

This chain links TRBV7-8 with TRBJ1-1; 7 positions match TRBD1. CDR1 is SGHVS, CDR2 FQNEAQ, per germline. Trimming took 4 bases from V and 0 from J; bases not matched to a gene: 8. The CDR3 totals 16 residues. In nucleotides, the CDR3 is TGTGCCAGCAGCTCAGACGGGACAGCCATGAACACTGAAGCTTTCTTT. It translates to CASSSDGTAMNTEAFF.